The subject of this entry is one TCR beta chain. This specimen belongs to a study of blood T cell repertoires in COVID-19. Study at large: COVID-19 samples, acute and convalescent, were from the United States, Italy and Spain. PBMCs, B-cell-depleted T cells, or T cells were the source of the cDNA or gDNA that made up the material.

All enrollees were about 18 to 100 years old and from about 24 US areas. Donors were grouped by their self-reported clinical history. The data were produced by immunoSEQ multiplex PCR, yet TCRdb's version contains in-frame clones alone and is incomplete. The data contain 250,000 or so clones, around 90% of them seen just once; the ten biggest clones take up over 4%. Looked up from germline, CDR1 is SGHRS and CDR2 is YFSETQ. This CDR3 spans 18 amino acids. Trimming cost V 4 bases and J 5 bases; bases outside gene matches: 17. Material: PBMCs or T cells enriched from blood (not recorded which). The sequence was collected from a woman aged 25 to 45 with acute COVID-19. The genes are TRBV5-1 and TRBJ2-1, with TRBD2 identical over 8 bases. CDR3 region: CASSPGLASSLGDNEQFF. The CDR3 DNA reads TGCGCCAGCAGCCCAGGACTAGCTTCTAGCCTCGGAGACAATGAGCAGTTCTTC. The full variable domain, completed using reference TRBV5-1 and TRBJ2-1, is KAGVTQTPRYLIKTRGQQVTLSCSPISGHRSVSWYQQTPGQGLQFLFEYFSETQRNKGNFPGRFSGRQFSNSRSEMNVSTLELGDSALYLCASSPGLASSLGDNEQFFGPGTRLTVL.